This T cell receptor (beta chain) was observed in a study of shared clonotypes between healthy human individuals. Study results and limitations: The naive CD4 repertoires of a few donors were compared, and around 4.7% of clonotypes were shared.

This table comes from immunoSEQ multiplex PCR, and its TCRdb copy is limited to in-frame clones, with some not included. Counted here are 740,000 or so clones, 60% to 75% occurring once; the ten biggest clones make up roughly 1.9%. Notes on this clone: Its specificity is unknown.

The clonotype comes from a woman aged 25 to 39 in good health. Sequencing was performed on memory CD4+ T cells sorted from blood. As for subset: CD45RA-negative fraction.

In nucleotides, the CDR3 is TGTGCCAGCAGAGACCGGGTGGGGGGCAGCGGCAATGAGCAGTTCTTC. The encoded protein is CASRDRVGGSGNEQFF. The chain joins TRBV11-2 to TRBJ2-1; the D call may be TRBD1 or TRBD2 (6 bases each). Trimming took off 6 bases at V and 6 bases at J, with 21 bases between the two ends. CDR1 is SGHAT, CDR2 FQNNGV, per germline. The CDR3 totals 16 residues. Full variable domain (missing parts from reference TRBV11-2 and TRBJ2-1): EAGVAQSPRYKIIEKRQSVAFWCNPISGHATLYWYQQILGQGPKLLIQFQNNGVVDDSQLPKDRFSAERLKGVDSTLKIQPAKLEDSAVYLCASRDRVGGSGNEQFFGPGTRLTVL.